Following are 15 T cell receptor beta chains from one sample sequenced in a study of cytomegalovirus exposure and HLA in healthy donors. In the PCR, 60 Vbeta and 13 Jbeta primers were used. Method: immunoSEQ multiplex PCR; TCRdb's copy keeps in-frame clones and lacks some. The table lists tens of thousands of clones, about 76% of them singletons. Sequencing was carried out using PBMCs. The receptors stem from a man aged 50 to 60 in good health and CMV-seronegative.

This clone was seen a single time. The V call is TRBV30, the J call TRBJ1-1; perhaps TRBD1 as D (5 bases). The CDR3 extends over 13 amino acids. CDR1 is GTSNPN and CDR2 is SVGIG in the germline V gene (reference sequence). The ends were cut back, 2 bases at V and 2 bases at J, with 9 bases in the middle. The CDR3 spells CAWSRTRNTEAFF. The CDR3, as DNA: TGTGCCTGGAGTAGGACAAGAAACACTGAAGCTTTCTTT.

This clone was observed once. The chain couples TRBV7-6 to TRBJ2-1; possible D gene TRBD1, 6 bases. The CDR3 loop spans 14 amino acids. Germline lookup yields CDR1 SGHVS and CDR2 FNYEAQ. V was trimmed by 0 bases and J by 6 bases, leaving 9 bases between them. CDR3 nucleotides: TGTGCCAGCAGCTTAGCCCTGGGGGCCAATGAGCAGTTCTTC. It yields the protein CASSLALGANEQFF.

The rearrangement joins TRBV30 to TRBJ2-7, with D uncertain. V was cut by 3 bases and J by 0 bases, with 9 bases left in between. The CDR3 contains 13 residues. The germline CDR1 and CDR2 sequences are GTSNPN and SVGIG (reference sequence). The CDR3 sequence is CAWSQDSSYEQYF. CDR3 in DNA: TGTGCCTGGAGCCAGGATAGCTCCTACGAGCAGTACTTC.

This clone was counted a single time. The chain recombines TRBV9 with TRBJ1-2; TRBD1 is a possible D gene (5 bases). The CDR3 is made up of 13 amino acids. CDR1 and CDR2 from the germline V gene are SGDLS and YYNGEE. Deletions cut 1 base from V and 7 bases from J, with 11 bases between. CDR3 sequence reads: CASSVSWQGGYTF. In DNA form, the CDR3 reads TGTGCCAGCAGCGTAAGCTGGCAGGGTGGCTACACCTTC. Drawing the rest from reference TRBV9 and TRBJ1-2, the complete variable domain is DSGVTQTPKHLITATGQRVTLRCSPRSGDLSVYWYQQSLDQGLQFLIQYYNGEERAKGNILERFSAQQFPDLHSELNLSSLELGDSALYFCASSVSWQGGYTFGSGTRLTVV.

This sequence joins TRBV15 and TRBJ1-5, with TRBD1 as a possible D gene (5 bases). The germline V gene has CDR1 LNHNV and CDR2 YYDKDF (reference sequence). Trimming shortened V by 5 bases and J by 7 bases, and 15 bases separated the two germline ends. The length of the CDR3 is 14 residues. CDR3 sequence: CATSFGRVGQPQHF. CDR3 DNA: TGTGCCACCAGCTTCGGCAGGGTGGGCCAGCCCCAGCATTTT. The full variable domain, completed using reference TRBV15 and TRBJ1-5, is DAMVIQNPRYQVTQFGKPVTLSCSQTLNHNVMYWYQQKSSQAPKLLFHYYDKDFNNEADTPDNFQSRRPNTSFCFLDIRSPGLGDTAMYLCATSFGRVGQPQHFGDGTRLSIL.

The V call is TRBV2, the J call TRBJ1-1; D ambiguous. The CDR3 is 12 residues long. V lost 7 bases and J 2 bases, leaving 8 bases between the germline ends. The V gene's germline CDR1 is SNHLY and CDR2 FYNNEI. The CDR3 loop is CASNSENTEAFF. The CDR3 nucleotides read TGTGCCAGCAATAGCGAAAACACTGAAGCTTTCTTT. The variable domain in full, completed from reference TRBV2 and TRBJ1-1, reads EPEVTQTPSHQVTQMGQEVILRCVPISNHLYFYWYRQILGQKVEFLVSFYNNEISEKSEIFDDQFSVERPDGSNFTLKIRSTKLEDSAMYFCASNSENTEAFFGQGTRLTVV.

The chain joins TRBV4-2 to TRBJ1-4; no clear D. The CDR3 covers 16 residues. Germline V lookup: CDR1 LGHNA, CDR2 YNFKEQ. Trimming shortened V by 2 bases and J by 1 base, and 11 bases separated the two germline ends. As DNA, the CDR3 is TGTGCCAGCAGCCAAACCGCGGGCAGAACTAATGAAAAACTGTTTTTT. Protein product: CASSQTAGRTNEKLFF.

The chain joins TRBV9 to TRBJ1-1, with 8 bases identical to TRBD1. Germline trimming cut 4 bases from V and 11 bases from J; bases unmatched to any gene: 7. There are 12 residues in the CDR3. Germline CDR1 SGDLS, CDR2 YYNGEE. For the CDR3, the DNA is TGTGCCAGCAGCACCCGGACAGGGCAGGCTTTCTTT. Translation gives CASSTRTGQAFF.

The chain employs TRBV2 and TRBJ1-5; possibly TRBD1 for D (6 bases). V lost 7 bases, J lost 0 bases, and 13 bases lay in between. The CDR3 length is 15 residues. Germline assignment: CDR1 SNHLY and CDR2 FYNNEI. This chain's CDR3 is CASNRTDYSNQPQHF. CDR3 coding DNA: TGTGCCAGCAACCGGACAGATTATAGCAATCAGCCCCAGCATTTT.

CDR3 region: CASSEARQGGNQPQHF. The CDR3 nucleotides read TGTGCCAGCAGTGAAGCTCGACAGGGAGGCAATCAGCCCCAGCATTTT. The V gene is TRBV6-1, the J gene TRBJ1-5; the match to TRBD1 covers 7 bases. Germline loops: CDR1 MNHNS, CDR2 SASEGT. The CDR3 is made up of 16 amino acids. The J segment lost 2 bases and the V segment lost 0 bases, leaving 4 bases of the junction unmatched.

This clone was recorded a few times. The chain uses TRBV29-1 and TRBJ1-2; D is possibly TRBD1 (5 bases). The V end was cut by 7 bases, the J end by 1 base, with 19 bases between. Per the germline V gene, CDR1 is SQVTM and CDR2 is ANQGSEA. The CDR3 has 15 residues. The CDR3 DNA sequence: TGCAGCGCCTGGGGGGGGACGGCGGTTAACTATGGCTACACCTTC. Its translation: CSAWGGTAVNYGYTF.

This rearrangement joins TRBV29-1 to TRBJ1-2; no definite D call. Trimming took 5 bases from V and 2 from J, leaving 6 bases between them. Germline V lookup: CDR1 SQVTM, CDR2 ANQGSEA. This CDR3 is 11 amino acids long. CDR3 sequence (DNA): TGCAGCGTTCAACGGAACTATGGCTACACCTTC. Its translation: CSVQRNYGYTF.

V usage is TRBV5-5 and J usage is TRBJ2-5; TRBD1 matches at 9 bases. Per germline, CDR1 SGHKS and CDR2 YYEKEE (reference sequence). The ends lost 4 bases at V and 4 bases at J; junction bases unmatched: 17. The CDR3 loop spans 18 amino acids. CDR3 DNA: TGTGCCAGCAGCCGGAGCAACCGGGACAGGGTAATTGGAGAGACCCAGTACTTC. Translating it yields CASSRSNRDRVIGETQYF.

J is TRBJ1-2 and V is TRBV27; D remains unclear. V was cut by 5 bases and J by 4 bases, with 11 bases left in between. The germline V gene encodes CDR1 MNHEY and CDR2 SMNVEV (reference sequence). This CDR3 region has 13 residues. CDR3 nucleotides: TGTGCCAGCAGTCCACCAGGATTCTATGGCTACACCTTC. Amino acids: CASSPPGFYGYTF.

The V gene is TRBV29-1, the J gene TRBJ2-2, with D perhaps TRBD2 (5 bases). V was clipped by 3 bases and J by 1 base, with 6 bases between them. The CDR3 extends over 13 amino acids. Germline V gene lookup returns CDR1 SQVTM and CDR2 ANQGSEA. Here the CDR3 DNA reads TGCAGCGTTGAGAGGGAGAACACCGGGGAGCTGTTTTTT. Translation gives CSVERENTGELFF.